The 31 T cell receptor beta chains in this list originate from one sample, sequenced in a study of cytomegalovirus exposure and HLA in healthy donors. The protocol was immunoSEQ multiplex PCR, while the TCRdb copy is restricted to in-frame clones and leaves out a portion. The sample yields 55,000 to 70,000 clones, about 94% seen once. The sample was PBMCs. These TCRs come from a man younger than 30 in good health and CMV-seronegative.

V gene TRBV5-1 combines with J gene TRBJ2-7, with D possibly being TRBD1 (5 bases). V lost 0 bases and J 4 bases, leaving 11 bases between the germline ends. There are 14 residues in the CDR3. CDR1 and CDR2 (germline): SGHRS, YFSETQ. Here the CDR3 reads CASSLVDSTYEQYF. CDR3 nucleotide sequence: TGCGCCAGCAGCTTGGTTGACAGTACTTACGAGCAGTACTTC.

Here the CDR3 DNA reads TGTGCCAGCTCACCAGCGGGGGCCACTGAAGCTTTCTTT. This sequence encodes CASSPAGATEAFF. The chain carries TRBV18 and TRBJ1-1; TRBD1 is a possible D gene (6 bases). The CDR3 totals 13 residues. V was trimmed by 2 bases and J by 4 bases, leaving 8 bases between them. Per the germline V gene, CDR1 is KGHSH and CDR2 is LQKENI. Full variable domain (outside the CDR3, taken from reference TRBV18 and TRBJ1-1): NAGVMQNPRHLVRRRGQEARLRCSPMKGHSHVYWYRQLPEEGLKFMVYLQKENIIDESGMPKERFSAEFPKEGPSILRIQQVVRGDSAAYFCASSPAGATEAFFGQGTRLTVV.

The CDR3 DNA reads TGTGCCAGCAGTTTATCCGGGGAGACCCAGTACTTC. Protein: CASSLSGETQYF. J is TRBJ2-5 and V is TRBV27; D gene ambiguous. The CDR3 has 12 residues. Germline CDR1 MNHEY, CDR2 SMNVEV (reference sequence). The V and J ends lost 0 bases and 5 bases respectively, with 4 bases between them.

The J gene is TRBJ1-2, the V gene TRBV9, with a possible D match to TRBD1 (6 bases). The V and J ends lost 3 bases and 0 bases respectively, with 15 bases between them. Looked up from germline, CDR1 is SGDLS and CDR2 is YYNGEE. This CDR3 is built from 16 residues. The CDR3 DNA follows: TGTGCCAGCAGCGGTGGGGGCGGCTTAACTAACTATGGCTACACCTTC. It encodes CASSGGGGLTNYGYTF. Looking up the rest from reference TRBV9 and TRBJ1-2 gives the full variable domain: DSGVTQTPKHLITATGQRVTLRCSPRSGDLSVYWYQQSLDQGLQFLIQYYNGEERAKGNILERFSAQQFPDLHSELNLSSLELGDSALYFCASSGGGGLTNYGYTFGSGTRLTVV.

The genes are TRBV7-9 and TRBJ2-3; D possibly corresponds to TRBD2 (5 bases). The CDR3 consists of 15 residues. Trimming removed 5 bases from V and 5 bases from J, with 17 bases in between. Germline loops: CDR1 SEHNR, CDR2 FQNEAQ (reference sequence). In DNA form, the CDR3 reads TGTGCCAGCAGCCGCATCGGCGGGCCCCTAGATACGCAGTATTTT. Protein product: CASSRIGGPLDTQYF.

CDR3 sequence reads: CASSLVRDLGTEAFF. The DNA for the CDR3 is TGCGCCAGCAGCTTGGTGCGGGATCTAGGAACTGAAGCTTTCTTT. The V gene is TRBV5-1, the J gene TRBJ1-1, with no clear D. CDR3 size: 15 residues. Germline V lookup: CDR1 SGHRS, CDR2 YFSETQ. Trimming left V 0 bases short and J 5 bases short, with 14 bases between.

The chain is built from TRBV12-5 and TRBJ2-2, with D possibly TRBD2 on 6 matching bases. V was trimmed by 1 base and J by 0 bases, leaving 9 bases between them. Germline V gives CDR1 LGHNT, CDR2 FRNRAP. The length of the CDR3 is 16 residues. CDR3: CASGLEGGSNTGELFF. DNA for the CDR3: TGTGCTAGTGGTTTGGAGGGAGGCTCGAACACCGGGGAGCTGTTTTTT.

This chain joins TRBV25-1 and TRBJ2-2, with 7 bases identical to TRBD1. The junction had 7 bases not matched to a gene; V was cut back by 6 bases and J by 6 bases. There are 14 residues in the CDR3. Germline loops: CDR1 MGHDK, CDR2 SYGVNS. CDR3: CASSGQEKAGELFF. CDR3 sequence (DNA): TGTGCCAGCAGCGGACAGGAGAAGGCCGGGGAGCTGTTTTTT.

The sample holds one count of this clone. V usage is TRBV19 and J usage is TRBJ2-1; perhaps TRBD2 as D (5 bases). The CDR3 spans 15 residues. V was clipped by 5 bases and J by 5 bases, with 16 bases between them. Germline V gene data show CDR1 as LNHDA and CDR2 as SQIVND (reference sequence). The DNA of the CDR3 is TGTGCCAGTAGTCCTCTAGCCGGAGTGCACAATGAGCAGTTCTTC. Amino acids: CASSPLAGVHNEQFF.

The V call is TRBV18, the J call TRBJ2-3, with TRBD2 identical over 7 bases. The CDR3 length is 14 residues. Losses at the gene ends were 3 bases for V and 0 bases for J; bases not matched to a gene: 0. Germline V lookup: CDR1 KGHSH, CDR2 LQKENI. As DNA, the CDR3 is TGTGCCAGCTCACCGGGGGGGAGCACAGATACGCAGTATTTT. Amino acids: CASSPGGSTDTQYF.

The chain links TRBV5-1 to TRBJ2-2; D call uncertain. The germline CDR1 and CDR2 sequences are SGHRS and YFSETQ. The CDR3 runs 12 residues. Trimming removed 3 bases from V and 6 bases from J, with 6 bases in between. This CDR3 reads CASSWSSGELFF. The CDR3 DNA reads TGCGCCAGCAGCTGGAGTTCCGGGGAGCTGTTTTTT.

This chain joins TRBV30 and TRBJ2-5, with 9 bases lining up with TRBD2. This CDR3 is built from 13 residues. J was trimmed by 6 bases and V by 1 base; bases with no gene match: 3. Germline V gene sequence: CDR1 GTSNPN, CDR2 SVGIG (reference sequence). The CDR3 is CAWSGGRGKTQYF. The CDR3 nucleotides are TGTGCCTGGAGTGGCGGGAGGGGGAAGACCCAGTACTTC.

The table lists this clone with a count of one. The V gene is TRBV6-6, the J gene TRBJ1-5; 9 bases line up with TRBD1. V shed 10 bases and J 5 bases; nucleotides not matched to a gene: 6. The CDR3 has 13 amino acids. The germline CDR1 and CDR2 sequences are MNHNY and SVGAGI (reference sequence). The CDR3 DNA follows: TGTGCCATCTCGACAGGGGGAGATCAGCCCCAGCATTTT. It yields the protein CAISTGGDQPQHF.

The chain carries TRBV5-1 and TRBJ2-6; unclear D gene. The CDR3 extends over 19 amino acids. From germline, CDR1 is SGHRS and CDR2 YFSETQ. The V end lost 0 bases, the J end lost 0 bases, and 16 bases lay between the germline ends. CDR3 sequence reads: CASSLGSTGVSSGANVLTF. CDR3 in DNA: TGCGCCAGCAGCTTGGGTTCTACGGGTGTTAGCTCTGGGGCCAACGTCCTGACTTTC.

The V and J genes are TRBV27 and TRBJ1-1; D is unclear. CDR3 length equals 13 residues. V shed 3 bases and J shed 0 bases, with 5 bases lying between them. CDR1 is MNHEY, CDR2 SMNVEV, per germline (reference sequence). This chain's CDR3 is CASSFEMNTEAFF. Written as DNA, the CDR3 is TGTGCCAGCAGTTTTGAGATGAACACTGAAGCTTTCTTT.

CDR3 DNA sequence: TGTGCCACCAGCACCGGACAGGCGGCCCCAGAGACCCAGTACTTC. Translated: CATSTGQAAPETQYF. The chain combines TRBV15 with TRBJ2-5; 7 bases match TRBD1. This CDR3 region has 15 residues. Trimming cost V 4 bases and J 4 bases; bases outside gene matches: 9. Germline loops: CDR1 LNHNV, CDR2 YYDKDF (reference sequence).

The chain links TRBV7-2 to TRBJ1-2, with 8 nucleotides matching TRBD1. CDR1 is SGHTA, CDR2 FQGNSA, per germline. There are 16 residues in the CDR3. V trimming: 1 base; J trimming: 6 bases; junction bases outside the gene matches: 10. CDR3: CASSLVPGGQGHGYTF. The CDR3 region has the DNA TGTGCCAGCAGCTTAGTACCAGGAGGACAGGGACATGGCTACACCTTC.

The rearrangement links TRBV9 to TRBJ2-7; 13 bases are a match to TRBD2. Unmatched junction bases numbered 4, after V lost 3 bases and J lost 7 bases. The germline V gene has CDR1 SGDLS and CDR2 YYNGEE. This CDR3 is built from 14 residues. CDR3 residues: CASSGGLAGIEQYF. CDR3 nucleotides: TGTGCCAGCAGCGGGGGACTAGCGGGAATAGAGCAGTACTTC.

The rearrangement uses TRBV7-2 and TRBJ1-2, with D perhaps matching TRBD1 (5 bases). Germline V gives CDR1 SGHTA, CDR2 FQGNSA. V lost 5 bases and J lost 6, with 22 bases in between. CDR3 length: 16 amino acids. The CDR3 sequence is CASSPDVGWQGDGYTF. CDR3 nucleotides: TGTGCCAGCAGCCCAGACGTGGGATGGCAGGGTGATGGCTACACCTTC.

The chain has TRBV7-8 and TRBJ1-1, with a weak D call TRBD1 (5 bases). Trimming left V 0 bases short and J 4 bases short, with 12 bases between. The CDR3 spans 15 residues. Looked up from germline, CDR1 is SGHVS and CDR2 is FQNEAQ. DNA for the CDR3: TGTGCCAGCAGCTTAGCGTCAGGCGGGGGCACTGAAGCTTTCTTT. Its translation is CASSLASGGGTEAFF.

This rearrangement joins TRBV19 to TRBJ2-1; 7 bases are shared with TRBD1. CDR1 is LNHDA and CDR2 is SQIVND in the germline V gene (reference sequence). V lost 4 bases to trimming and J lost 8 bases; unmatched junction nucleotides: 8. The CDR3 runs 14 residues. The CDR3 loop reads CASSNGQVVHEQFF. The DNA of the CDR3 is TGTGCCAGTAGTAACGGACAGGTGGTACATGAGCAGTTCTTC.

This rearrangement joins TRBV5-5 to TRBJ2-1; 8 nucleotides match TRBD2. CDR3 size: 16 residues. V trimming: 0 bases; J trimming: 0 bases; junction bases outside the gene matches: 2. Germline V gene data show CDR1 as SGHKS and CDR2 as YYEKEE (reference sequence). The CDR3 region has the DNA TGTGCCAGCAGCTTGGATAGCGGGAACTCCTACAATGAGCAGTTCTTC. As protein: CASSLDSGNSYNEQFF. The variable domain in full, completed from reference TRBV5-5 and TRBJ2-1, reads DAGVTQSPTHLIKTRGQQVTLRCSPISGHKSVSWYQQVLGQGPQFIFQYYEKEERGRGNFPDRFSARQFPNYSSELNVNALLLGDSALYLCASSLDSGNSYNEQFFGPGTRLTVL.

This chain connects TRBV7-2 to TRBJ2-5, with 8 bases that match TRBD2. Trimming took 4 bases from V and 4 from J; bases not matched to a gene: 11. The CDR3 loop spans 16 amino acids. Germline lookup yields CDR1 SGHTA and CDR2 FQGNSA. The CDR3 is CASSSRAGGTGETQYF. Written as DNA, the CDR3 is TGTGCCAGCAGCTCTCGGGCGGGGGGTACGGGAGAGACCCAGTACTTC.

The chain couples TRBV5-1 to TRBJ2-1, with TRBD2 matching 7 bases. The CDR3 runs 16 residues. Per germline, CDR1 SGHRS and CDR2 YFSETQ. J gave up 4 bases and V 1 base, and 8 bases lay outside the gene matches. Written as DNA, the CDR3 is TGCGCCAGCAGCTTGCCCCGGGACTACTCATACAATGAGCAGTTCTTC. Translated: CASSLPRDYSYNEQFF.

The chain couples TRBV19 to TRBJ2-1, with 9 bases identical to TRBD2. The CDR3 extends over 14 amino acids. Germline CDR1 is LNHDA and CDR2 is SQIVND (reference sequence). The J segment lost 11 bases and the V segment lost 3 bases, leaving 8 bases of the junction unmatched. CDR3: CASSMSGGRAKQFF. CDR3 DNA sequence: TGTGCCAGTAGTATGTCCGGCGGGAGGGCCAAGCAGTTCTTC. The entire variable domain, with the rest obtained from reference TRBV19 and TRBJ2-1, is as follows: DGGITQSPKYLFRKEGQNVTLSCEQNLNHDAMYWYRQDPGQGLRLIYYSQIVNDFQKGDIAEGYSVSREKKESFPLTVTSAQKNPTAFYLCASSMSGGRAKQFFGPGTRLTVL.

The V gene is TRBV2, the J gene TRBJ2-7; 8 nucleotides align to TRBD1. V gave up 7 bases and J gave up 5 bases; unmatched junction bases: 7. Looked up from germline, CDR1 is SNHLY and CDR2 is FYNNEI. The CDR3 consists of 13 residues. Here the CDR3 DNA reads TGTGCCAGCAATCCGGACAGGGACCACGAGCAGTACTTC. This gives the protein CASNPDRDHEQYF. Full variable domain (remainder filled in from reference TRBV2 and TRBJ2-7): EPEVTQTPSHQVTQMGQEVILRCVPISNHLYFYWYRQILGQKVEFLVSFYNNEISEKSEIFDDQFSVERPDGSNFTLKIRSTKLEDSAMYFCASNPDRDHEQYFGPGTRLTVT.

CDR3 sequence reads: CASSVDAGNTEAFF. CDR3 nucleotides: TGTGCCAGCAGCGTAGACGCGGGGAACACTGAAGCTTTCTTT. V and J are TRBV9 and TRBJ1-1; no reliable D call. V gave up 0 bases and J gave up 1 base, with 7 bases separating them. This CDR3 contains 14 residues. Germline lookup yields CDR1 SGDLS and CDR2 YYNGEE.

This clone was found once. This sequence joins TRBV28 and TRBJ1-5; 7 bases are a match to TRBD1. Trimming took 6 bases from V and 2 from J; bases not matched to a gene: 16. The CDR3 contains 18 residues. Germline CDR1 reads MDHEN; CDR2 reads SYDVKM. CDR3 loop: CASRRQGGGSKGNQPQHF. In nucleotides, the CDR3 is TGTGCCAGCAGGCGACAGGGAGGTGGTAGCAAGGGCAATCAGCCCCAGCATTTT.

The chain's CDR3 is CASSPADNQPQHF. As DNA, the CDR3 is TGTGCCAGCTCACCAGCGGACAATCAGCCCCAGCATTTT. This chain joins TRBV18 and TRBJ1-5, with D uncertain. Per germline, CDR1 KGHSH and CDR2 LQKENI. Trimming pared 2 bases from V and 3 bases from J, leaving 5 bases between. The CDR3 consists of 13 residues.

The chain links TRBV11-2 to TRBJ2-2, with a weak D call TRBD1 (6 bases). Trimming took off 1 base at V and 3 bases at J, with 9 bases between the two ends. The CDR3 covers 15 residues. Germline V gene lookup returns CDR1 SGHAT and CDR2 FQNNGV. The CDR3 region is CASSLAGADTGELFF. CDR3 sequence (DNA): TGTGCCAGCAGCTTAGCAGGGGCTGACACCGGGGAGCTGTTTTTT.

The chain uses TRBV29-1 and TRBJ1-1; D perhaps matches TRBD1 (6 bases). Trimming took 4 bases from V and 7 from J, leaving 13 bases between them. The germline V gene encodes CDR1 SQVTM and CDR2 ANQGSEA. The CDR3 consists of 12 residues. CDR3 sequence: CSVGRDNGEAFF. The CDR3 DNA reads as TGCAGCGTTGGACGGGACAATGGTGAAGCTTTCTTT.